This TCR beta chain was sequenced in a study of memory B cells and T cells in multiple sclerosis. Trimming took 1 base from V and 5 from J; bases not matched to a gene: 3. Germline V gene lookup returns CDR1 MNHNS and CDR2 SASEGT. The CDR3 loop spans 14 amino acids. TCRdb's table, derived via immunoSEQ multiplex PCR, lists solely in-frame clones and lacks some. In the table there are around 14,000 clones, 69% of which are singletons. The sample was memory (CD45RO+) CD4+ T cells from blood. This chain connects TRBV6-1 to TRBJ1-1, with 8 positions matching TRBD1. The clonotype originates from a human donor with multiple sclerosis. The CDR3 DNA is TGTGCCAGCAGTGAAGGGACAGGGAGAACTGAAGCTTTCTTT. This gives the protein CASSEGTGRTEAFF.